Each of the 23 T cell receptor beta chains below was sequenced from the same sample in a study of T-cell memory formation after mild COVID-19. TCRdb processed the 5' RACE reads anew with MiXCR; each CDR3 protein has one entry. The table lists under 400,000 distinct CDR3 sequences, around 21% of them singletons, with around 13% in the top ten. The sequenced sample consisted of PBMCs or a T cell subset sorted from them (not recorded which). The origin of the receptors is an adult woman who had mild COVID-19 (a few samples of this study predate the infection). Cell type and time point are not known.

This clonotype was found a few times. The chain joins TRBV24-1 to TRBJ2-2, with a possible D match to TRBD2 (7 bases). There are 14 residues in the CDR3. The V gene lost 3 bases and the J gene lost 5 bases, with 9 bases spanning the gap. Germline V lookup: CDR1 KGHDR, CDR2 SFDVKD. The chain's CDR3 is CATSDGGATGELFF. In DNA form, the CDR3 reads TGTGCCACCAGTGATGGGGGGGCAACCGGGGAGCTGTTTTTT.

The chain employs TRBV20-1 and TRBJ1-2, with a weak D call TRBD1 (5 bases). The V and J ends lost 6 bases and 4 bases respectively, with 12 bases between them. Germline V gene data show CDR1 as DFQATT and CDR2 as SNEGSKA (reference sequence). This CDR3 comprises 12 residues. DNA of the CDR3: TGCAGTGCGCGGCAGGGACCCTATGGCTACACCTTC. It specifies CSARQGPYGYTF.

V is TRBV19 and J is TRBJ2-7; 9 bases match TRBD1. Trimming at V came to 8 bases and at J to 3 bases, leaving 5 bases not matched to a gene. CDR3 length: 13 amino acids. CDR1 is LNHDA, CDR2 SQIVND, per germline (reference sequence). CDR3 DNA: TGTGCCAGTGGAGGACAGGGGCTCTACGAGCAGTACTTC. Protein: CASGGQGLYEQYF.

V is TRBV29-1 and J is TRBJ2-1; TRBD1 matches at 8 bases. The ends lost 8 bases at V and 4 bases at J; junction bases unmatched: 13. From germline, CDR1 is SQVTM and CDR2 ANQGSEA. This CDR3 region has 15 residues. CDR3 DNA: TGCAGCCTTGTGGATGAGGACAGGGAGTACAATGAGCAGTTCTTC. Protein: CSLVDEDREYNEQFF.

This chain links TRBV19 with TRBJ2-3, with no clear D. The CDR3 spans 14 residues. V was cut by 7 bases and J by 0 bases, with 11 bases left in between. Germline assignment: CDR1 LNHDA and CDR2 SQIVND (reference sequence). CDR3: CASTLTLSTDTQYF. CDR3 DNA sequence: TGTGCCAGTACGCTGACGCTGAGCACAGATACGCAGTATTTT.

V gene TRBV3-1 combines with J gene TRBJ2-7; no firm D call. The germline V gene encodes CDR1 LGHDT and CDR2 YNNKEL (reference sequence). V lost 0 bases and J 4 bases, leaving 13 bases between the germline ends. The CDR3 contains 15 residues. CDR3 DNA: TGTGCCAGCAGCCAAGACCGTCGTGGTGGGTACGAGCAGTACTTC. Its protein is CASSQDRRGGYEQYF.

The chain joins TRBV4-1 to TRBJ1-2; D unresolved. The germline gives CDR1 MGHRA, CDR2 YSYEKL. The CDR3 contains 14 residues. Trimming pared 0 bases from V and 4 bases from J, leaving 9 bases between. The chain's CDR3 is CASSQEGTAYGYTF. The CDR3 DNA is TGCGCCAGCAGCCAAGAAGGCACGGCCTATGGCTACACCTTC.

Many counts were recorded for this clonotype. The chain employs TRBV10-3 and TRBJ2-5; 9 nucleotides align to TRBD2. Germline values: CDR1 ENHRY, CDR2 SYGVKD. CDR3 length: 14 amino acids. V shed 6 bases, J shed 5 bases, and the junction held 7 bases outside the gene matches. The CDR3 loop is CAISMGLAGETQYF. The CDR3 DNA reads as TGTGCCATCAGCATGGGACTAGCTGGCGAGACCCAGTACTTC.

This clonotype was recorded a few times. V and J are TRBV12-3 or TRBV12-4 and TRBJ1-1, with D tentatively TRBD1 (6 bases). With 6 bases removed from V and 4 bases from J, the gap between germline ends came to 12 bases. CDR3 size: 13 residues. CDR3 sequence reads: CASRRDKGTEAFF. CDR3 sequence (DNA): TGTGCCAGCAGACGGGACAAGGGCACTGAAGCTTTCTTT.

This clonotype has at least ten counts. The chain is built from TRBV12-3 or TRBV12-4 and TRBJ1-1; D uncertain. The CDR3 sequence is 13 residues long. V was shortened by 3 bases and J by 4 bases, with 9 bases between the two germline ends. Here the CDR3 reads CASSLSRGTEAFF. DNA for the CDR3: TGTGCCAGCAGTTTGTCCCGGGGCACTGAAGCTTTCTTT.

V is TRBV9 and J is TRBJ1-2; no reliable D call. Germline V lookup: CDR1 SGDLS, CDR2 YYNGEE. The CDR3 length is 14 residues. V lost 4 bases, J lost 4 bases, and 14 bases lay in between. CDR3 residues: CASSPTTAAYGYTF. Here the CDR3 DNA reads TGTGCCAGCAGCCCAACCACGGCCGCCTATGGCTACACCTTC.

This clonotype was seen at least ten times. Germline and junction disagree at one end, which may indicate a read error. The chain uses TRBV7-2 and TRBJ1-1; D ambiguous. The CDR3 length is 13 residues. Germline V gives CDR1 SGHTA, CDR2 FQGNSA. CDR3 loop: CASSLGMNTEAFF. The CDR3 nucleotides read TGTGCCAGCAGTTTAGGGATGAACACTGAAGCTTTCTTT.

This clonotype was counted only a few times. The V and J genes are TRBV7-9 and TRBJ2-5; 12 bases map to TRBD2. Germline V lookup: CDR1 SEHNR, CDR2 FQNEAQ (reference sequence). J gave up 4 bases and V 5 bases, and 5 bases lay outside the gene matches. CDR3 length: 15 residues. In DNA, the CDR3 is TGTGCCAGCAGCCCTAGGGGACTAGCGGGAGAGACCCAGTACTTC. Translated, it gives CASSPRGLAGETQYF.

V and J are TRBV29-1 and TRBJ1-2; D is unresolved. With 3 bases removed from V and 4 bases from J, the gap between germline ends came to 6 bases. Germline values: CDR1 SQVTM, CDR2 ANQGSEA. The CDR3 length is 11 residues. The CDR3 nucleotides are TGCAGCGTTGACATATCCTATGGCTACACCTTC. Amino acids: CSVDISYGYTF.

This clonotype came up a few times. The chain recombines TRBV20-1 with TRBJ2-5; 9 bases are shared with TRBD2. With V trimmed by 3 bases and J by 5 bases, 10 bases remained unmatched. CDR1 and CDR2 (germline): DFQATT, SNEGSKA (reference sequence). The CDR3 runs to 15 residues. CDR3 region: CSARRGGRALETQYF. In nucleotides, the CDR3 is TGCAGTGCTAGGCGCGGCGGGAGGGCCCTCGAGACCCAGTACTTC.

V and J are TRBV18 and TRBJ1-6, with 7 bases aligning to TRBD1. After removal of 6 bases from V and 6 bases from J, the junction contained 8 bases not matched to a gene. The CDR3 runs to 15 residues. CDR1 and CDR2 from the germline V gene are KGHSH and LQKENI. CDR3 sequence (DNA): TGTGCCAGCTCTACTACAGGGGCGCCTAATTCACCCCTCCACTTT. Amino acid sequence: CASSTTGAPNSPLHF.

This clonotype has just one count. V usage is TRBV30 and J usage is TRBJ2-2, with 10 bases aligning to TRBD1. The V segment lost 4 bases and the J segment 7 bases; nucleotides outside the gene matches: 6. This CDR3 region has 14 residues. CDR1 and CDR2 from the germline V gene are GTSNPN and SVGIG (reference sequence). CDR3 in DNA: TGTGCCTGGACCGGGACAGGGGTCGGCGGGGAGCTGTTTTTT. It translates to CAWTGTGVGGELFF. The whole variable domain, filled in from reference TRBV30 and TRBJ2-2, reads SQTIHQWPATLVQPVGSPLSLECTVEGTSNPNLYWYRQAAGRGLQLLFYSVGIGQISSEVPQNLSASRPQDRQFILSSKKLLLSDSGFYLCAWTGTGVGGELFFGEGSRLTVL.

CDR3 DNA sequence: TGTGCCAGCACCCGTTACCTCCGGGGACCCGGGGAGCTGTTTTTT. It is translated as CASTRYLRGPGELFF. J is TRBJ2-2 and V is TRBV6-1, with D perhaps given as TRBD1 or TRBD2 (5 bases each). Germline assignment: CDR1 MNHNS and CDR2 SASEGT. The CDR3 has 15 amino acids. V was cut by 7 bases and J by 6 bases, with 18 bases left in between.

The chain links TRBV5-1 to TRBJ1-5; 11 bases line up with TRBD1. This CDR3 comprises 15 residues. The V segment lost 4 bases and the J segment 5 bases; nucleotides outside the gene matches: 5. Germline-derived CDR1 and CDR2 are SGHRS and YFSETQ. Written as DNA, the CDR3 is TGCGCCAGCAGCGCGGGACAGGGGGACGATCAGCCCCAGCATTTT. It translates to CASSAGQGDDQPQHF.

The V call is TRBV20-1, the J call TRBJ2-1; possible D gene TRBD2, 6 bases. Germline V gene sequence: CDR1 DFQATT, CDR2 SNEGSKA (reference sequence). The V end lost 3 bases, the J end lost 11 bases, and 14 bases lay between the germline ends. This CDR3 region has 12 residues. The CDR3 coding sequence is TGCAGTGCTAGGTCTCAGGGCGGGAAGCAGTTCTTC. The encoded protein is CSARSQGGKQFF.

This clonotype was observed a single time. V and J are TRBV9 and TRBJ1-4; a weak D match, TRBD1 (5 bases). Germline V lookup: CDR1 SGDLS, CDR2 YYNGEE. The CDR3 spans 16 residues. Trimming took 4 bases from V and 2 from J, leaving 15 bases between them. The CDR3 loop reads CASSRGGAGTNEKLFF. The CDR3 nucleotides read TGTGCCAGCAGCCGGGGCGGGGCCGGGACTAATGAAAAACTGTTTTTT.

This clonotype has a handful of counts. CDR3 sequence: CASSLDQALNTGELFF. CDR3 in DNA: TGCGCCAGCAGCTTGGATCAAGCACTGAACACCGGGGAGCTGTTTTTT. The V and J genes are TRBV5-1 and TRBJ2-2; D is uncertain. The germline gives CDR1 SGHRS, CDR2 YFSETQ. V was trimmed by 0 bases and J by 1 base, leaving 10 bases between them. The CDR3 covers 16 residues.

The rearrangement links TRBV29-1 to TRBJ2-6, with D perhaps TRBD1 (6 bases). In germline, CDR1 is SQVTM, CDR2 ANQGSEA. V was trimmed by 5 bases and J by 0 bases, leaving 11 bases between them. This CDR3 spans 15 amino acids. CDR3 in DNA: TGCAGCGTTCCCCTACAGGGCTCTGGGGCCAACGTCCTGACTTTC. As protein: CSVPLQGSGANVLTF.